Below are 23 T cell receptor beta chains sequenced from a single sample in a study of response to subunit inactivated influenza vaccine. One entry per CDR3 protein, called by TCRdb with MiXCR from the RT-PCR reads. This table holds 800,000 to 1,000,000 distinct CDR3 sequences, about 20% found once. The sample was PBMCs from blood, taken approximately 5 days after vaccination. Receptors were obtained from a man in his fifties or sixties who received an inactivated influenza vaccine.

This clonotype was observed a handful of times. This chain links TRBV20-1 with TRBJ2-3, with 11 bases identical to TRBD2. Trimming removed 2 bases from V and 0 bases from J; junction bases left unmatched: 13. CDR1 is DFQATT and CDR2 is SNEGSKA in the germline V gene (reference sequence). CDR3 length equals 19 residues. The CDR3 is CSARNPASGRTDSTDTQYF. For the CDR3, the DNA is TGCAGTGCTAGAAACCCGGCTAGCGGGAGGACAGATAGCACAGATACGCAGTATTTT.

V gene TRBV10-1 combines with J gene TRBJ2-7, with 9 positions matching TRBD1. The CDR3 is made up of 14 amino acids. Germline CDR1 reads WNHNN; CDR2 reads SYGVQD (reference sequence). V lost 6 bases to trimming and J lost 6 bases; unmatched junction nucleotides: 9. The DNA of the CDR3 is TGCGCCAGCAGACCCGGGACAGGGAGTTCCGAGCAGTACTTC. This encodes CASRPGTGSSEQYF.

The rearrangement uses TRBV7-6 and TRBJ2-2, with D possibly matching TRBD1 (6 bases). The CDR3 length is 15 residues. Germline V lookup: CDR1 SGHVS, CDR2 FNYEAQ. Trimming cost V 5 bases and J 4 bases, with 14 bases left between them. The CDR3 DNA reads TGTGCCAGCAGCGCCGGACAGCCTTTCACCGGGGAGCTGTTTTTT. It specifies CASSAGQPFTGELFF.

This clonotype was observed a few times. The chain uses TRBV15 and TRBJ2-3; no firm D call. Germline CDR1 is LNHNV and CDR2 is YYDKDF (reference sequence). CDR3 length: 14 residues. Trimming took 4 bases from V and 4 from J, leaving 12 bases between them. CDR3 DNA: TGTGCCACCAGCACGGACCTGCCTGCAGATACGCAGTATTTT. Its protein product is CATSTDLPADTQYF.

The V call is TRBV6-5, the J call TRBJ2-7; 13 bases match TRBD2. The germline V gene has CDR1 MNHEY and CDR2 SVGAGI. J was trimmed by 2 bases and V by 2 bases; bases with no gene match: 12. CDR3 length equals 19 residues. The CDR3 DNA is TGTGCCAGCAGTTACACCGAAGTACCCGGGACTAGCGGGACCTACGAGCAGTACTTC. Encoded protein: CASSYTEVPGTSGTYEQYF.

This rearrangement joins TRBV20-1 to TRBJ2-1, with TRBD1 identical over 8 bases. The CDR3 has 14 amino acids. The V and J ends lost 3 bases and 8 bases, in that order; junction bases with no gene match: 9. Per germline, CDR1 DFQATT and CDR2 SNEGSKA (reference sequence). CDR3 nucleotide sequence: TGCAGTGCTAGGCCCCAGTCAGGGGGCGATGAGCAGTTCTTC. Its protein product is CSARPQSGGDEQFF.

This chain connects TRBV9 to TRBJ2-7; D may be TRBD2 (5 bases). With 3 bases removed from V and 5 bases from J, the gap between germline ends came to 12 bases. The germline V gene encodes CDR1 SGDLS and CDR2 YYNGEE. The CDR3 spans 13 residues. CDR3 residues: CASSEDLSHEQYF. CDR3 coding DNA: TGTGCCAGCAGCGAGGACTTATCACACGAGCAGTACTTC.

This rearrangement joins TRBV5-1 to TRBJ2-1, with D unresolved. There are 16 residues in the CDR3. Trimming took 0 bases from V and 0 from J, leaving 10 bases between them. In germline, CDR1 is SGHRS, CDR2 YFSETQ. CDR3 residues: CASSLATESSYNEQFF. In DNA, the CDR3 is TGCGCCAGCAGCTTGGCCACGGAGAGCTCCTACAATGAGCAGTTCTTC. The full variable domain, with the rest looked up from reference TRBV5-1 and TRBJ2-1, is KAGVTQTPRYLIKTRGQQVTLSCSPISGHRSVSWYQQTPGQGLQFLFEYFSETQRNKGNFPGRFSGRQFSNSRSEMNVSTLELGDSALYLCASSLATESSYNEQFFGPGTRLTVL.

This sequence joins TRBV4-1 and TRBJ2-2; 8 nucleotides agree with TRBD1. V dropped 0 bases and J dropped 6; count of bases not matched to a gene: 9. Germline CDR1 is MGHRA and CDR2 is YSYEKL. The CDR3 is made up of 17 amino acids. Written as DNA, the CDR3 is TGCGCCAGCAGCCAAGATCGTCAGGGGGCCCTCGCCGGGGAGCTGTTTTTT. Its protein product is CASSQDRQGALAGELFF.

This clonotype has more than one count but fewer than ten. The chain is built from TRBV5-1 and TRBJ2-2; D perhaps matches TRBD2 (5 bases). The CDR3 runs 14 residues. V was shortened by 5 bases and J by 3 bases, with 11 bases between the two germline ends. Germline CDR1 and CDR2: SGHRS and YFSETQ. For the CDR3, the DNA is TGCGCCAGCAGGACACCCGGGGACACCGGGGAGCTGTTTTTT. It yields the protein CASRTPGDTGELFF.

The V gene is TRBV7-2, the J gene TRBJ2-1; no firm D call. Germline values: CDR1 SGHTA, CDR2 FQGNSA. Trimming cost V 0 bases and J 6 bases, with 9 bases left between them. This CDR3 has 14 residues. CDR3 bases: TGTGCCAGCAGCTTAGCCGACCCCTCCAATGAGCAGTTCTTC. It encodes CASSLADPSNEQFF.

In this sample, this clonotype turned up many times. In DNA form, the CDR3 reads TGTGCCAGCAGCCGAGGACTAGGCCTTGGGGCAGATACGCAGTATTTT. It specifies CASSRGLGLGADTQYF. The V gene is TRBV12-3 or TRBV12-4, the J gene TRBJ2-3; TRBD2 matches at 7 bases. The CDR3 runs to 16 residues. The J segment lost 4 bases and the V segment lost 6 bases, leaving 13 bases of the junction unmatched.

The genes are TRBV5-6 and TRBJ2-7; 9 nucleotides agree with TRBD1. Germline CDR1 is SGHDT and CDR2 is YYEEEE. Germline trimming cut 7 bases from V and 7 bases from J; bases unmatched to any gene: 9. This CDR3 has 13 residues. CDR3 loop: CASDRGDRGEQYF. Written as DNA, the CDR3 is TGTGCCAGCGACAGGGGGGACCGAGGGGAGCAGTACTTC.

The chain recombines TRBV20-1 with TRBJ1-2, with TRBD1 matching over 8 bases. The germline V gene encodes CDR1 DFQATT and CDR2 SNEGSKA (reference sequence). The CDR3 totals 14 residues. The V and J ends lost 6 bases and 3 bases, in that order; junction bases with no gene match: 9. CDR3 coding DNA: TGCAGTGCACAACAGGGGGGGAGGGACTATGGCTACACCTTC. Protein product: CSAQQGGRDYGYTF.

CDR3 loop: CASVYTTSGYNEQFF. CDR3 DNA: TGTGCCAGCGTCTATACGACTAGCGGTTACAATGAGCAGTTCTTC. The J gene is TRBJ2-1, the V gene TRBV2; 9 bases are shared with TRBD2. This CDR3 region has 15 residues. With V trimmed by 8 bases and J by 4 bases, 9 bases remained unmatched. The germline V gene has CDR1 SNHLY and CDR2 FYNNEI. Combining the CDR3 with reference TRBV2 and TRBJ2-1 gives the whole variable domain EPEVTQTPSHQVTQMGQEVILRCVPISNHLYFYWYRQILGQKVEFLVSFYNNEISEKSEIFDDQFSVERPDGSNFTLKIRSTKLEDSAMYFCASVYTTSGYNEQFFGPGTRLTVL.

This clonotype was recorded a few times. The chain's CDR3 is CASSLGVVGYTF. The CDR3 DNA reads as TGTGCCAGCAGCTTGGGGGTGGTTGGCTACACCTTC. The rearrangement joins TRBV7-3 to TRBJ1-2, with a possible D match to TRBD1 (5 bases). The length of the CDR3 is 12 residues. Deletions cut 3 bases from V and 7 bases from J, with 9 bases between. Germline V CDR1 and CDR2: SGHTA, FQGTGA.

This clonotype was picked up a small number of times. The V and J genes are TRBV12-3 or TRBV12-4 and TRBJ1-1; TRBD1 might be the D (6 bases). This CDR3 contains 14 residues. V lost 6 bases and J 1 base, leaving 12 bases between the germline ends. The chain's CDR3 is CASRGGGGNTEAFF. For the CDR3, the DNA is TGTGCCAGCAGGGGAGGGGGAGGGAACACTGAAGCTTTCTTT.

A few counts support this clonotype. This chain connects TRBV24-1 to TRBJ2-2; 9 bases line up with TRBD1. The CDR3 covers 17 residues. The germline V gene has CDR1 KGHDR and CDR2 SFDVKD. V shed 5 bases and J 2 bases; nucleotides not matched to a gene: 8. In DNA, the CDR3 is TGTGCCACCAGTGCCCCTCCGGGACAGGGAAACACCGGGGAGCTGTTTTTT. Encoded protein: CATSAPPGQGNTGELFF.

The gene calls are TRBV10-3 and TRBJ1-4; TRBD1 aligns across 7 bases. Losses at the gene ends were 6 bases for V and 3 bases for J; bases not matched to a gene: 1. The germline gives CDR1 ENHRY, CDR2 SYGVKD. The CDR3 is made up of 13 amino acids. The CDR3, as DNA: TGTGCCATCAGGGGGACAGCTAATGAAAAACTGTTTTTT. Translating it yields CAIRGTANEKLFF.

The chain recombines TRBV4-3 with TRBJ1-2, with D possibly being TRBD1 (5 bases). CDR3 size: 12 residues. Deletions cut 1 base from V and 7 bases from J, with 7 bases between. Germline CDR1 reads LGHNA; CDR2 reads YSLEER. The CDR3 nucleotides read TGCGCCAGCAGCCAAGCTGGGGGTGGCTACACCTTC. Protein: CASSQAGGGYTF.

This clonotype was seen more than once but under ten times. At one end, the junction sequence differs from germline, possibly due to a read error. The chain is built from TRBV4-1 and TRBJ2-5, with 7 bases that match TRBD2. Germline V gene lookup returns CDR1 MGHRA and CDR2 YSYEKL. The CDR3 runs to 13 residues. The CDR3 DNA follows: TGCGCCAGCAGCCAGGTCCTAGCGGAGACTCAGTACTTC. The encoded protein is CASSQVLAETQYF.

Many counts were recorded for this clonotype. The chain combines TRBV5-1 with TRBJ2-7; possibly TRBD1 for D (5 bases). The V gene's germline CDR1 is SGHRS and CDR2 YFSETQ. The V gene lost 0 bases and the J gene lost 4 bases, with 11 bases spanning the gap. The CDR3 has 14 residues. The CDR3 bases are TGCGCCAGCAGCTTGGCCCAGGGTTCGTACGAGCAGTACTTC. Amino acid sequence: CASSLAQGSYEQYF.

There are many counts of this clonotype. This chain links TRBV12-3 or TRBV12-4 with TRBJ2-1, with 10 nucleotides matching TRBD2. Trimming took 5 bases from V and 2 from J; bases not matched to a gene: 0. The CDR3 is 14 amino acids. The CDR3 region is CASSGLAAYNEQFF. The CDR3 nucleotides read TGTGCCAGCAGTGGACTAGCGGCCTACAATGAGCAGTTCTTC.